The rows below give T cell receptor beta chains drawn from one sample of a study of T cells after yellow fever vaccination. TCRdb re-called the 5' RACE reads through MiXCR, storing one row per CDR3 protein. The table shows some 110,000 distinct CDR3 sequences, with 7.5% to 9.5% occurring only once. The sample was CD8+ T cells sorted from PBMCs, taken 45 days after the yellow fever booster vaccination. The receptor set was obtained from a man aged 25-45 years who received the YFV17D yellow fever vaccine. Both conserved end residues are part of each CDR3.

>TRBJ2-7|12|TRBV7-9
CASSLSSYEQYF
>TRBJ2-7|13|TRBV28
CASRKQGNYEQYF
>TRBJ2-2|13|TRBV7-6
CASSVGISGELFF
>TRBJ2-7|16|TRBV4-1
CASSQTPWTSGNEQYF
>TRBJ2-7|14|TRBV29-1
CSVEEGLAGDEQYF
>TRBJ2-1|16|TRBV7-8
CASSFLLAGGYNEQFF
>TRBJ2-5|14|TRBV5-1
CASSLGYGEETQYF
>TRBJ2-7|17|TRBV29-1
CSVEVFSRRETTYEQYF
>TRBJ2-5|14|TRBV19
CASSFPGVQETQYF
>TRBJ2-5|15|TRBV7-2
CASSYSSGQGETQYF
>TRBJ2-3|16|TRBV9
CASSGSGPHSTDTQYF
>TRBJ2-3|14|TRBV5-1
CASSLFVGTDTQYF
>TRBJ1-2|16|TRBV7-9
CASSSAGREANYGYTF
>TRBJ2-5|15|TRBV7-6
CASSLALRAGETQYF
>TRBJ2-5|13|TRBV5-5
CASSLGQGETHYF
>TRBJ2-1|18|TRBV23-1
CASSPSGASGSRRIEQFF
>TRBJ2-3|17|TRBV7-2
CASSLTRGRAPPDTQYF
>TRBJ2-5|17|TRBV5-1
CASSLGRTGAWQETQYF
>TRBJ2-1|13|TRBV29-1
CSVDGVAYNEQFF
>TRBJ2-1|16|TRBV25-1
CASSDLGLGPYNEQFF
>TRBJ2-5|16|TRBV6-2/TRBV6-3
CASSPRDYREGKTQYF
>TRBJ2-2|13|TRBV5-6
CASSSREVGELFF
>TRBJ1-2|17|TRBV5-1
CASSLPPGTDINYGYTF
>TRBJ2-2|15|TRBV7-8
CASSFGGGGSGELFF
>TRBJ2-2|16|TRBV6-5
CASSYQGQLNTGELFF
>TRBJ2-1|18|TRBV20-1
CSYSGLAGGPGSYNEQFF
>TRBJ1-5|14|TRBV7-8
CASSLVDENQPQHF
>TRBJ2-1|15|TRBV7-2
CASSLRRGFYNEQFF
>TRBJ2-1|18|TRBV15
CATGDRWASGDRNNEQFF
>TRBJ2-7|13|TRBV29-1
CSAKLTSGDEQYF
>TRBJ2-4|11|TRBV13
CASSSSGTKYF
>TRBJ2-6|17|TRBV2
CASRVTGAGYGANVLTF
>TRBJ2-1|10|TRBV28
CATVYNEQFF
>TRBJ2-5|15|TRBV5-1
CASSPFEVLGETQYF
>TRBJ2-1|12|TRBV11-1
CASSEGSHEQFF
>TRBJ2-1|15|TRBV7-9
CASSFSEYLYNEQFF
>TRBJ2-5|14|TRBV6-1
CASSLGLGQETQYF
>TRBJ1-5|15|TRBV6-1
CASSDLGQGFQPQHF
>TRBJ2-7|14|TRBV28
CASREQGEVYEQYF
>TRBJ2-2|13|TRBV6-1
CASYRGGAGELFF
>TRBJ2-5|12|TRBV14
CASSQDSETQYF